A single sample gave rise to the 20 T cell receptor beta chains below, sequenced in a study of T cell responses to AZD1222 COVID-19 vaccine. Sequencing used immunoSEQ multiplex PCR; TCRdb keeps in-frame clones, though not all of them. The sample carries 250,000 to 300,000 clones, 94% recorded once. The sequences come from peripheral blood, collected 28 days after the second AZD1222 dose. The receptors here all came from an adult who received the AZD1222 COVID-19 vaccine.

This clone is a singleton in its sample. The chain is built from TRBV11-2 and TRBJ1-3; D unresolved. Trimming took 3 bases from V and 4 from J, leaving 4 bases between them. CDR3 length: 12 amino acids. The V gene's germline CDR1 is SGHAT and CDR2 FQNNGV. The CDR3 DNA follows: TGTGCCAGCAGCTTTAGGGGAAACACCATATATTTT. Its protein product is CASSFRGNTIYF.

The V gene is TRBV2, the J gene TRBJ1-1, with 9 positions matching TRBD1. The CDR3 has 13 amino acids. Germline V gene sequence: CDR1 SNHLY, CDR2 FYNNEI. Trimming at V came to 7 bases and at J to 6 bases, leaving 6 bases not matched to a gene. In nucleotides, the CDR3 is TGTGCCAGCACGGGACAGGGAATAGCTGAAGCTTTCTTT. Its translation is CASTGQGIAEAFF.

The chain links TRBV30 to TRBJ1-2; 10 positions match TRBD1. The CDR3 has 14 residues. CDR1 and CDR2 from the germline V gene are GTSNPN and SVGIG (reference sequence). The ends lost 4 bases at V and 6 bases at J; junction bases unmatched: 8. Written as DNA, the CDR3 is TGTGCCTGGACTGGGCGACAGGGGGCAAATGGCTACACCTTC. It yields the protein CAWTGRQGANGYTF. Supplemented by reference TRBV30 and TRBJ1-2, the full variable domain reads SQTIHQWPATLVQPVGSPLSLECTVEGTSNPNLYWYRQAAGRGLQLLFYSVGIGQISSEVPQNLSASRPQDRQFILSSKKLLLSDSGFYLCAWTGRQGANGYTFGSGTRLTVV.

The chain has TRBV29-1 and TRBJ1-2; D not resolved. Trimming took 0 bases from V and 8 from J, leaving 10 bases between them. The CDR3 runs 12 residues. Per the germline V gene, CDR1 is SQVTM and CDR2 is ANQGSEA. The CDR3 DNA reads TGCAGCGTTGAAGAGGAAGGGAGCGGCTACACCTTC. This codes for CSVEEEGSGYTF.

CDR3 nucleotide sequence: TGTGCCAGCAGTGCAGGGGGCGGCGGCACCATATATTTT. Its translation: CASSAGGGGTIYF. This sequence joins TRBV27 and TRBJ1-3; 8 nucleotides align to TRBD1. V gave up 5 bases and J gave up 9 bases; unmatched junction bases: 6. Germline CDR1 reads MNHEY; CDR2 reads SMNVEV (reference sequence). This CDR3 contains 13 residues.

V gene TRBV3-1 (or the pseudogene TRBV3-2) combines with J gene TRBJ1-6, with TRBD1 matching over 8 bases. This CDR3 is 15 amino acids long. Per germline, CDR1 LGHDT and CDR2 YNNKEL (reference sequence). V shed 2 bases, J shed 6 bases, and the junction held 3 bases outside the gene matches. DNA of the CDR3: TGTGCCAGCAGCCAACAGGGGGCACGTAATTCACCCCTCCACTTT. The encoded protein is CASSQQGARNSPLHF.

DNA for the CDR3: TGTGCCAGCATCCTAGGGGGAGGGCCTGCCCTAAATCAGCCCCAGCATTTT. Protein sequence: CASILGGGPALNQPQHF. V is TRBV28 and J is TRBJ1-5; D possibly corresponds to TRBD1 (6 bases). There are 17 residues in the CDR3. Trimming stripped 7 bases from V and 4 bases from J, with 23 bases between. Germline V CDR1 and CDR2: MDHEN, SYDVKM.

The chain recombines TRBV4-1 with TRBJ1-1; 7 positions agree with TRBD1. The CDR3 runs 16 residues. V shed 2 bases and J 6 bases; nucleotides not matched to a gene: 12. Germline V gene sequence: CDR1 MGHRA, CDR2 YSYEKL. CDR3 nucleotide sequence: TGCGCCAGCAGCCAAACCCCTGCGAGGGGGCCCTCTGAAGCTTTCTTT. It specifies CASSQTPARGPSEAFF.

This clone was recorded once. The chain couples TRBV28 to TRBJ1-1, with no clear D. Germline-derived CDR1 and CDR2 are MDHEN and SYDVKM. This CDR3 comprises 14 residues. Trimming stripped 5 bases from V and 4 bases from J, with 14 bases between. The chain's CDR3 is CASSAVLKATEAFF. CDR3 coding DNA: TGTGCCAGCAGTGCCGTCTTGAAGGCCACTGAAGCTTTCTTT.

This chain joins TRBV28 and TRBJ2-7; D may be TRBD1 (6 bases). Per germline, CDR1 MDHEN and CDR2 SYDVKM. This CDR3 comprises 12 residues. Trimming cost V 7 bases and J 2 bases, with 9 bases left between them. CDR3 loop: CASTTGPYEQYF. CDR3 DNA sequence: TGTGCCAGCACTACAGGGCCCTACGAGCAGTACTTC.

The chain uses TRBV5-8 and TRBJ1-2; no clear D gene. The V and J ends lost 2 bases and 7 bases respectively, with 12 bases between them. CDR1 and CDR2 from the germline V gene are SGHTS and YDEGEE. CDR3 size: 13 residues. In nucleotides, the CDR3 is TGTGCCAGCAGCTTCTTGGGGATGGGTGGCTACACCTTC. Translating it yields CASSFLGMGGYTF.

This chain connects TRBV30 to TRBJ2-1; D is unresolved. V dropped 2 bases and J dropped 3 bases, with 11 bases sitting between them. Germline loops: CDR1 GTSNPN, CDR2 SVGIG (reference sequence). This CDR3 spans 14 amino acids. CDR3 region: CAWSIPGRYNEQFF. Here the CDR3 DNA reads TGTGCCTGGAGTATACCGGGTCGCTACAATGAGCAGTTCTTC.

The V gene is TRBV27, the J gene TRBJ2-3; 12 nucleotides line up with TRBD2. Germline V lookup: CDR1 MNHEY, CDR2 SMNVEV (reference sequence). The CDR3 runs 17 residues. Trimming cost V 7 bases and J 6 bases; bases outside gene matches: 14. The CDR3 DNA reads TGTGCCAGCACCTTACTAGCGGGAGGACCTGCAGGGGATACGCAGTATTTT. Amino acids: CASTLLAGGPAGDTQYF.

The CDR3 protein is CASSFAGTANSPLHF. The CDR3 bases are TGTGCCAGCAGCTTCGCCGGGACAGCTAATTCACCCCTCCACTTT. The genes are TRBV7-2 and TRBJ1-6; 7 nucleotides align to TRBD1. Germline V lookup: CDR1 SGHTA, CDR2 FQGNSA. CDR3 size: 15 residues. V lost 3 bases, J lost 6 bases, and 5 bases stayed unmatched.

The CDR3 bases are TGTGCCATCAGTGAGTCTGCAACTGGCCCCTATGGCTACACCTTC. Encoded protein: CAISESATGPYGYTF. The rearrangement links TRBV10-3 to TRBJ1-2, with D unresolved. CDR1 and CDR2 (germline): ENHRY, SYGVKD. This CDR3 is 15 amino acids long. Trimming stripped 0 bases from V and 4 bases from J, with 12 bases between.

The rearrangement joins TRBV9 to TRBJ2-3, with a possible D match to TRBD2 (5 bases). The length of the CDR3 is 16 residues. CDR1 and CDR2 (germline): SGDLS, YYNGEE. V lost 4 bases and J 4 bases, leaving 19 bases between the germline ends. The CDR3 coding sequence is TGTGCCAGCAGCCCGCAAGGGAGCATCCGGGCAGATACGCAGTATTTT. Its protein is CASSPQGSIRADTQYF.

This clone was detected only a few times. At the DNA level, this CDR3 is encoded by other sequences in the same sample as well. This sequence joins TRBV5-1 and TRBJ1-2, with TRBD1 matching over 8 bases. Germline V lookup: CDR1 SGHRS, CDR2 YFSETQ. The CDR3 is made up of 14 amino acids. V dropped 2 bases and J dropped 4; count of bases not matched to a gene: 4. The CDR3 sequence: CASSLGQGGYGYTF. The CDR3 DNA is TGCGCCAGCAGCTTAGGACAGGGTGGCTATGGCTACACCTTC.

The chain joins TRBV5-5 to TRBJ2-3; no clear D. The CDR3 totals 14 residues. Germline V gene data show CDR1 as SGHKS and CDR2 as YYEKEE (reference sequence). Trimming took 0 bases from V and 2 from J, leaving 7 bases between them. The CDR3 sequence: CASSLEGNTDTQYF. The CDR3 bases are TGTGCCAGCAGCTTGGAAGGGAACACAGATACGCAGTATTTT.

For the CDR3, the DNA is TGTGCCAGCAGTTCCTTTAGCGGGGGGTACAATGAGCAGTTCTTC. It encodes CASSSFSGGYNEQFF. This chain uses TRBV6-5 with TRBJ2-1; TRBD2 aligns across 10 bases. The V gene end was trimmed by 4 bases and the J gene end by 4 bases; junction bases not matched to a gene: 4. Germline loops: CDR1 MNHEY, CDR2 SVGAGI. This CDR3 is built from 15 residues.

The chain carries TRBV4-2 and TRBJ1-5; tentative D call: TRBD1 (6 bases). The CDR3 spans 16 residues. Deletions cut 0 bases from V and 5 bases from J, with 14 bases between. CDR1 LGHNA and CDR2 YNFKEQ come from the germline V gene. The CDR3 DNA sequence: TGTGCCAGCAGCCAAGAAAGGGGCAGGGGAGATCAGCCCCAGCATTTT. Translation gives CASSQERGRGDQPQHF.